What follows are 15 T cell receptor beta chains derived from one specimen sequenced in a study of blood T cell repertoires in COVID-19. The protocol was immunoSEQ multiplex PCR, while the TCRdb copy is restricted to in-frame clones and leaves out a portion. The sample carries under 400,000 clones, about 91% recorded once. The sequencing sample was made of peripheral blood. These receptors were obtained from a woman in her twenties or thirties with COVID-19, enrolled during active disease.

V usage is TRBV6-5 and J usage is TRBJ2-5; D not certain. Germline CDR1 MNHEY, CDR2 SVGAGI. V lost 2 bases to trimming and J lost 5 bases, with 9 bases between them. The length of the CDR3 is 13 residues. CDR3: CASSYVAEETQYF. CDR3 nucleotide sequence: TGTGCCAGCAGTTACGTCGCGGAGGAGACCCAGTACTTC.

CDR3 coding DNA: TGTGCCACCAGCAGAGCCAGTTCGGTGGCAGGCCACCAGCCCCAGCATTTT. This translates into CATSRASSVAGHQPQHF. V gene TRBV15 combines with J gene TRBJ1-5; D is ambiguous. This CDR3 has 17 amino acids. Per germline, CDR1 LNHNV and CDR2 YYDKDF (reference sequence). V lost 1 base and J 7 bases, leaving 20 bases between the germline ends.

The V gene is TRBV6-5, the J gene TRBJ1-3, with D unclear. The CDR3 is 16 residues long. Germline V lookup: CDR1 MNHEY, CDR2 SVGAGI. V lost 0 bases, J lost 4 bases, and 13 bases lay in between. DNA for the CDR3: TGTGCCAGCAGTTACTCGAATCAACCGCGGGGAAACACCATATATTTT. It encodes CASSYSNQPRGNTIYF.

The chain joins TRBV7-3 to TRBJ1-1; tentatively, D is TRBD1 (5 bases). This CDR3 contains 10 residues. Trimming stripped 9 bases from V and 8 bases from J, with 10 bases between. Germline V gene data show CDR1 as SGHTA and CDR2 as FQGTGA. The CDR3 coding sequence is TGTGCCAGAGTTTGGACAGAAGCTTTCTTT. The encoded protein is CARVWTEAFF.

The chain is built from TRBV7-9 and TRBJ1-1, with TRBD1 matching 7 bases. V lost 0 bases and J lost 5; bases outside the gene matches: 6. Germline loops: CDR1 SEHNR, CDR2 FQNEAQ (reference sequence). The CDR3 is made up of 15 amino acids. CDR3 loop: CASSLATGIGTEAFF. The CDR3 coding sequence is TGTGCCAGCAGCTTAGCGACAGGGATCGGAACTGAAGCTTTCTTT.

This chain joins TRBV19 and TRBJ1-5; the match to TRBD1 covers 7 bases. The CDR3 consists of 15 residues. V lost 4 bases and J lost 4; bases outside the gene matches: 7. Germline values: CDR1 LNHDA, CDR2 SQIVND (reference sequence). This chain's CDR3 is CASSTRQGQNQPQHF. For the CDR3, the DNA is TGTGCCAGTAGTACCCGACAGGGTCAGAATCAGCCCCAGCATTTT. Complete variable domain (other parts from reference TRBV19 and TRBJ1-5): DGGITQSPKYLFRKEGQNVTLSCEQNLNHDAMYWYRQDPGQGLRLIYYSQIVNDFQKGDIAEGYSVSREKKESFPLTVTSAQKNPTAFYLCASSTRQGQNQPQHFGDGTRLSIL.

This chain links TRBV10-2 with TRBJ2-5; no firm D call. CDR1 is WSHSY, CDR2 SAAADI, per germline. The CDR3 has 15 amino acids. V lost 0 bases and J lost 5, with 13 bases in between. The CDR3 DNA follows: TGCGCCAGCAGTGAGTCGAGGTCCCTTTCCGAGACCCAGTACTTC. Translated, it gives CASSESRSLSETQYF.

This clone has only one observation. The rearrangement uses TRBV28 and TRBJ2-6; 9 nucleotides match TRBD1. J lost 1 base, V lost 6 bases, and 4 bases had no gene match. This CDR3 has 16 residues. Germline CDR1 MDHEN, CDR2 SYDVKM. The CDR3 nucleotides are TGTGCCAGCAGACCGACAGGGGGATCTGGGGCCAACGTCCTGACTTTC. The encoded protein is CASRPTGGSGANVLTF.

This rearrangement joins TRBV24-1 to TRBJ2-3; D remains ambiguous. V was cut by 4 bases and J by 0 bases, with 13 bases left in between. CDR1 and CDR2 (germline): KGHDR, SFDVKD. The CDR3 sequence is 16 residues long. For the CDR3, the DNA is TGTGCCACCAGTGACGCACTGGCGGCTAGCACAGATACGCAGTATTTT. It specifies CATSDALAASTDTQYF.

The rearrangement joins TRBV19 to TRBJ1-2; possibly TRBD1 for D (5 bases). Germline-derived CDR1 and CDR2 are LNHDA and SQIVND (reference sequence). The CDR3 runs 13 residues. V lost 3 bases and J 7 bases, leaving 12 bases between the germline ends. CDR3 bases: TGTGCCAGTAGTATGGGGGGGGATGGTGGCTACACCTTC. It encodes CASSMGGDGGYTF.

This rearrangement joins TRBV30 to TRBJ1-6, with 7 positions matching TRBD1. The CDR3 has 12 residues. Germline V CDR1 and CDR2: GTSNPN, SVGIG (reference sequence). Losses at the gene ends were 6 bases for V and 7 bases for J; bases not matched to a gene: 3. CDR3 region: CACTGENSPLHF. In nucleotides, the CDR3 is TGTGCCTGTACAGGGGAAAATTCACCCCTCCACTTT.

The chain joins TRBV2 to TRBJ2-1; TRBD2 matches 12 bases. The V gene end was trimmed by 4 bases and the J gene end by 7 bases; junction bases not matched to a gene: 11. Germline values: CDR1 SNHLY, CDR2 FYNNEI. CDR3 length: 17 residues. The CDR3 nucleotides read TGTGCCAGCAGTGCCCCGGCTAGCGGGGGGGCCCGGAATGAGCAGTTCTTC. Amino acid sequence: CASSAPASGGARNEQFF. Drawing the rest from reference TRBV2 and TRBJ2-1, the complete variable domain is EPEVTQTPSHQVTQMGQEVILRCVPISNHLYFYWYRQILGQKVEFLVSFYNNEISEKSEIFDDQFSVERPDGSNFTLKIRSTKLEDSAMYFCASSAPASGGARNEQFFGPGTRLTVL.

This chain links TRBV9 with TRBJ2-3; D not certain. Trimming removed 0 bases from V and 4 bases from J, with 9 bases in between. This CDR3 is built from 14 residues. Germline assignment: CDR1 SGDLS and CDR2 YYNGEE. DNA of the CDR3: TGTGCCAGCAGCGTAGCTAACCCCTCAGATACGCAGTATTTT. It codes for CASSVANPSDTQYF.

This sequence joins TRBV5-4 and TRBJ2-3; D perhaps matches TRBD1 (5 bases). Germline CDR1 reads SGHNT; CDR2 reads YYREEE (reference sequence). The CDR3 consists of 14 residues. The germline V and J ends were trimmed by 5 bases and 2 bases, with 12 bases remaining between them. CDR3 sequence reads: CASSSIGVTDTQYF. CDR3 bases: TGTGCCAGCAGTTCAATAGGGGTCACAGATACGCAGTATTTT. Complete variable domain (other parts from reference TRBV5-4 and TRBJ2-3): ETGVTQSPTHLIKTRGQQVTLRCSSQSGHNTVSWYQQALGQGPQFIFQYYREEENGRGNFPPRFSGLQFPNYSSELNVNALELDDSALYLCASSSIGVTDTQYFGPGTRLTVL.

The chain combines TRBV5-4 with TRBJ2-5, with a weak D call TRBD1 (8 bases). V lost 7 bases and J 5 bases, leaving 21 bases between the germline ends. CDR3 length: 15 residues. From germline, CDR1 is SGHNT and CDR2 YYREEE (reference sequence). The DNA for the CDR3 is TGTGCCAGCTCCCCTAGAACAGGGGGGGAGGAGACCCAGTACTTC. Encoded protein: CASSPRTGGEETQYF. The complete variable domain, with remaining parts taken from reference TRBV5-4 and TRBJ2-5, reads ETGVTQSPTHLIKTRGQQVTLRCSSQSGHNTVSWYQQALGQGPQFIFQYYREEENGRGNFPPRFSGLQFPNYSSELNVNALELDDSALYLCASSPRTGGEETQYFGPGTRLLVL.